This T cell receptor beta chain was sequenced during a study of long-term antiretroviral therapy in people with HIV. Germline V CDR1 and CDR2: MDHEN, SYDVKM. The CDR3 contains 15 residues. The V and J ends lost 5 bases and 2 bases respectively, with 16 bases between them. Only one count was recorded for this clone. The authors ran the immunoSEQ assay, v3.0, at survey level. Using immunoSEQ multiplex PCR, the repertoire was profiled, and TCRdb retains in-frame clones only, with some absent. The data show about 25,000 clones, 75% to 90% seen once. Participants living with HIV all received treatment in the United States. Each specimen consisted of about 0.85-10 million cryopreserved PBMC prior to extraction of DNA.

V gene TRBV28 combines with J gene TRBJ2-7, with D perhaps matching TRBD1 (6 bases). The source was unsorted PBMCs, collected 2.9 years after starting antiretroviral therapy. The TCR sequence derives from a man in his fifties or sixties with HIV. For the CDR3, the DNA is TGTGCCAGCAGTAACGGACAGAATTTTGCCTACGAGCAGTACTTC. Protein sequence: CASSNGQNFAYEQYF.